Shown below are 17 T cell receptor beta chains from a single sample sequenced in a study of T cell repertoires in cytomegalovirus infection. Using its own MiXCR run on the reads, TCRdb lists one record per CDR3 protein. The top ten clones hold roughly 20% of a sample with nearly 700,000 distinct CDR3 sequences, 33% of them seen once. For these receptors, no antigen is known. This specimen was cultured PBMCs, taken from culture after CMV antigen stimulation. These receptors were collected from a human donor in good health (CMV status not recorded). Some clones in this sample may be carry-over from other donors' samples.

In the case of this clonotype: A much larger clone is a single base away; this may be a read error. The chain joins TRBV12-3 or TRBV12-4 to TRBJ2-5; 9 nucleotides match TRBD2. The CDR3 consists of 20 residues. V trimming: 5 bases; J trimming: 2 bases; junction bases outside the gene matches: 21. Here the CDR3 reads CASSERQGARLADPQETQYF. CDR3 nucleotides: TGTGCCAGCAGTGAAAGACAGGGCGCCCGACTAGCGGACCCTCAAGAGACCCAGTACTTC.

This clonotype occurred a few times. Here the CDR3 DNA reads TGCAGTGCTAGAGATCTCTCGCGGGGGTCAAGTTATACGCAGTATTTT. It is translated as CSARDLSRGSSYTQYF. This rearrangement joins TRBV20-1 to TRBJ2-3; 7 nucleotides match TRBD2. J lost 7 bases, V lost 0 bases, and 13 bases had no gene match. The CDR3 has 16 residues. The germline V gene has CDR1 DFQATT and CDR2 SNEGSKA (reference sequence).

The table lists this clonotype with a few counts. V is TRBV7-2 and J is TRBJ2-1; the D is unclear. Germline CDR1 reads SGHTA; CDR2 reads FQGNSA. This CDR3 contains 13 residues. V lost 3 bases to trimming and J lost 6 bases, with 9 bases between them. The CDR3 nucleotides read TGTGCCAGCAGCTTCGCGGCCATCAATGAGCAGTTCTTC. The encoded protein is CASSFAAINEQFF.

The V and J genes are TRBV5-1 and TRBJ2-3; 10 bases align to TRBD1. The CDR3 covers 14 residues. Germline V lookup: CDR1 SGHRS, CDR2 YFSETQ. Losses at the gene ends were 4 bases for V and 7 bases for J; bases not matched to a gene: 6. The CDR3 is CASSVGQGEHTQYF. The CDR3, as DNA: TGCGCCAGCAGCGTCGGACAGGGGGAACATACGCAGTATTTT.

V is TRBV7-8 and J is TRBJ2-7; the match to TRBD2 covers 11 bases. Germline V CDR1 and CDR2: SGHVS, FQNEAQ. The CDR3 consists of 17 residues. V shed 3 bases and J 4 bases; nucleotides not matched to a gene: 11. Here the CDR3 reads CASSFVGRLAGTYEQYF. Written as DNA, the CDR3 is TGTGCCAGCAGCTTTGTAGGCCGACTAGCGGGAACGTACGAGCAGTACTTC.

This clonotype was detected a few times. The chain has TRBV12-3 or TRBV12-4 and TRBJ2-1, with 8 bases that match TRBD2. Unmatched junction bases numbered 6, after V lost 3 bases and J lost 5 bases. The CDR3 is 15 residues long. The CDR3 spells CASSLLLAVNNEQFF. In DNA form, the CDR3 reads TGTGCCAGCAGTTTGTTACTAGCGGTTAACAATGAGCAGTTCTTC.

This clonotype was detected many times. The chain recombines TRBV7-2 with TRBJ2-5, with TRBD2 identical over 8 bases. Per the germline V gene, CDR1 is SGHTA and CDR2 is FQGNSA. CDR3 length equals 15 residues. After removal of 6 bases from V and 5 bases from J, the junction contained 11 bases not matched to a gene. The CDR3, as DNA: TGTGCCAGCAGTTTCACGGGGGGGGGAATTGAGACCCAGTACTTC. Protein: CASSFTGGGIETQYF.

Only a few counts were recorded for this clonotype. The genes are TRBV6-4 and TRBJ2-1, with D possibly matching TRBD2 (6 bases). Germline-derived CDR1 and CDR2 are MRHNA and SNTAGT. V was pared by 9 bases and J by 0 bases, with 18 bases between. This CDR3 region has 16 residues. The CDR3 bases are TGTGCCAGTTGGGAGCGGGTCAGGAGCTCCTACAATGAGCAGTTCTTC. Amino acid sequence: CASWERVRSSYNEQFF.

This chain connects TRBV28 to TRBJ1-2, with D unclear. The ends were cut back, 4 bases at V and 4 bases at J, with 13 bases in the middle. In germline, CDR1 is MDHEN, CDR2 SYDVKM. The CDR3 totals 14 residues. The CDR3: CASSSAGPIYGYTF. The CDR3 nucleotides are TGTGCCAGCAGTTCGGCAGGACCCATCTATGGCTACACCTTC.

In regard to this clonotype: A much larger clone lies one base from this, so it may be a read error. V is TRBV4-1 and J is TRBJ2-1; either TRBD1 or TRBD2 may supply D (5 bases each). CDR3 length: 12 amino acids. In germline, CDR1 is MGHRA, CDR2 YSYEKL. CDR3 sequence reads: CASSPGPNEQFF. The CDR3 DNA sequence: TGTGCCAGCAGCCCGGGACCCAATGAGCAGTTCTTC.

This chain uses TRBV9 with TRBJ1-1; D not resolved. This CDR3 region has 13 residues. Germline V lookup: CDR1 SGDLS, CDR2 YYNGEE. V lost 0 bases, J lost 5 bases, and 8 bases lay in between. The DNA of the CDR3 is TGTGCCAGCAGCGTAGTCCTGGCAACTGAAGCTTTCTTT. This sequence encodes CASSVVLATEAFF.

V usage is TRBV20-1 and J usage is TRBJ1-5; 7 positions agree with TRBD1. CDR3 size: 14 residues. CDR1 is DFQATT and CDR2 is SNEGSKA in the germline V gene (reference sequence). Losses at the gene ends were 1 base for V and 7 bases for J; bases not matched to a gene: 7. CDR3 coding DNA: TGCAGTGCTAGAGTCGACAGGGAAGACCAGCCCCAGCATTTT. It encodes CSARVDREDQPQHF.

The chain carries TRBV4-1 and TRBJ1-1; 8 bases are shared with TRBD1. The junction had 16 bases not matched to a gene; V was cut back by 1 base and J by 0 bases. Germline CDR1 reads MGHRA; CDR2 reads YSYEKL. CDR3 size: 20 residues. CDR3 amino acids: CASSQGLLADREDVNTEAFF. The DNA for the CDR3 is TGCGCCAGCAGCCAAGGGTTGTTGGCGGACAGGGAAGACGTGAACACTGAAGCTTTCTTT.

This clonotype was detected a few times. This sequence joins TRBV10-3 and TRBJ2-1; 7 bases map to TRBD2. Germline trimming cut 7 bases from V and 5 bases from J; bases unmatched to any gene: 14. This CDR3 is 16 amino acids long. CDR1 is ENHRY and CDR2 is SYGVKD in the germline V gene. CDR3 region: CAITAGRVGSDNEQFF. CDR3 DNA: TGTGCCATCACTGCGGGGAGGGTGGGGAGTGACAATGAGCAGTTCTTC.

The chain joins TRBV18 to TRBJ2-5; D is uncertain. Germline CDR1 reads KGHSH; CDR2 reads LQKENI. Trimming pared 4 bases from V and 0 bases from J, leaving 12 bases between. There are 15 residues in the CDR3. CDR3 sequence: CASSRIKTDQETQYF. The CDR3 nucleotides are TGTGCCAGCTCACGAATCAAAACAGACCAAGAGACCCAGTACTTC.

The rearrangement links TRBV7-2 to TRBJ2-7; the D gene is possibly TRBD1 (5 bases). V shed 5 bases and J shed 4 bases, with 12 bases lying between them. Germline V gene sequence: CDR1 SGHTA, CDR2 FQGNSA. The CDR3 is 13 amino acids. The CDR3 loop reads CASSTITGYEQYF. DNA of the CDR3: TGTGCCAGCAGCACAATCACAGGATACGAGCAGTACTTC.

This chain uses TRBV6-2 or TRBV6-3 with TRBJ2-1; 11 nucleotides match TRBD2. Germline V gene lookup returns CDR1 MNHEY and CDR2 SVGEGT. The CDR3 is made up of 17 amino acids. Trimming cost V 5 bases and J 3 bases; bases outside gene matches: 9. CDR3 residues: CASSARLAGPRYNEQFF. The CDR3 DNA reads TGTGCCAGCAGTGCCCGACTAGCGGGACCCCGCTACAATGAGCAGTTCTTC.